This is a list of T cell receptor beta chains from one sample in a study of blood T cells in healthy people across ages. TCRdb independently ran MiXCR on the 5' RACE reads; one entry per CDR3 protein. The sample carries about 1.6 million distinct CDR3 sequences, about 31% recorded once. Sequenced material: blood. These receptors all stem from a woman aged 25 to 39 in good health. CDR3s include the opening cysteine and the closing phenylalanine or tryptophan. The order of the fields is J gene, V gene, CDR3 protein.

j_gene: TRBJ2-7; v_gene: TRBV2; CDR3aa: CARSGSTYEQYF
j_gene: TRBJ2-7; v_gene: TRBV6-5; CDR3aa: CASSYMAESSYEQYF
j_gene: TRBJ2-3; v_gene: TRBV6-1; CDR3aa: CASSEPQFISTDTQYF
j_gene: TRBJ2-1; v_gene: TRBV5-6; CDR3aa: CASSRAGLYNEQFF
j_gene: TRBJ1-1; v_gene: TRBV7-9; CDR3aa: CASRQEGDTEAFF
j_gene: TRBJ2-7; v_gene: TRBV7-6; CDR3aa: CASSPGMSEGGYEQYF
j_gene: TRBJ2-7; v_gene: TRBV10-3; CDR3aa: CAISELGVVGQTYEQYF
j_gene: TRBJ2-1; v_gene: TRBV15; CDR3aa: CATSRGVGTSYNEQFF
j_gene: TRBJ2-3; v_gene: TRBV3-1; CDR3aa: CASTSPLASTDTQYF
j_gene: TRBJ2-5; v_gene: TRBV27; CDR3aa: CASSLSGLAGAGETQYF
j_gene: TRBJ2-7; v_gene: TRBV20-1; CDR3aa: CSARDAAGPDYEQYF
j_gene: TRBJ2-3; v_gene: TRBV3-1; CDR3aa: CASSLKGTGRADTQYF
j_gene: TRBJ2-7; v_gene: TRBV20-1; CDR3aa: CSARDGSGPQGQYF
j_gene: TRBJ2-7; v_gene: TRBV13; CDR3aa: CASSEGGYGYEQYF
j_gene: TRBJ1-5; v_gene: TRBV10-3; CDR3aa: CAAGQSSNQPQHF
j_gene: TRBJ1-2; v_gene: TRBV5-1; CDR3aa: CASSFLGEGYTF
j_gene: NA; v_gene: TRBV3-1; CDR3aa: CASRPTLSDYEQYF
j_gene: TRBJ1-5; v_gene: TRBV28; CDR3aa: CASSFSVVGNQPQHF
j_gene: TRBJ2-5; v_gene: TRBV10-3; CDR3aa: CAIGDSPETQYF
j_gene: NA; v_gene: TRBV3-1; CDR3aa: CASSRGTFSYEQYF
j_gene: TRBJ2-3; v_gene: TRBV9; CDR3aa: CASSGSGLATDTQYF
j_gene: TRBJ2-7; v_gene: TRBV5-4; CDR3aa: CASSFSGGSNEQYF
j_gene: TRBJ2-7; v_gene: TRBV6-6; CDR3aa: CASHTMADPYEQYF
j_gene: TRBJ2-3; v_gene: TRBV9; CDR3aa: CASSEVRDTDTQYF
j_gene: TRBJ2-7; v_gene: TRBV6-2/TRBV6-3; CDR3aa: CASRPPLAGANYEQYF
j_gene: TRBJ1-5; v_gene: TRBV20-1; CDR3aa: CSATRDRDLEPQHF
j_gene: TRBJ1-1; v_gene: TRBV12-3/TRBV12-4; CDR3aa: CASSPRDGPREAFF
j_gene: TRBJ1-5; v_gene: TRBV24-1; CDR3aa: CATSDSEGFQPQHF
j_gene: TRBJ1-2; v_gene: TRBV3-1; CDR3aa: CASSHSGTGNYGYTF
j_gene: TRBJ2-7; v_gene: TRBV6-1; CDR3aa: CASSEARGDEQYF
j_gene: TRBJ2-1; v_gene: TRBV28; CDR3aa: CASSTLNRDPLHEQFF